This entry describes one TCR beta chain. Its matching antigen is unknown. Unique molecular identifiers were used in preparing the TCRbeta library. TCRdb reprocessed the PCR reads via MiXCR and lists one record per CDR3 protein. The top ten clones hold around a quarter of a sample with 440,000 or so distinct CDR3 sequences, roughly two fifths of them seen once. Germline CDR1 reads SQVTM; CDR2 reads ANQGSEA. The CDR3 is 13 residues long. The V and J ends lost 6 bases and 4 bases respectively, with 12 bases between them. The data derive from a study of T-cell reconstitution after alpha-beta-depleted transplantation in children. Points from the study as a whole: At around two months after transplant, the alpha-beta T cells were reportedly derived from several hundred expanded clones that came from non-depleted graft cells.

The V call is TRBV29-1, the J call TRBJ1-4; a possible D gene is TRBD1 (5 bases). The input for sequencing was PBMCs, taken before TCRalphabeta/CD19-depleted stem cell transplant. This TCR derives from a girl aged 2 to 10 with aplastic anemia, due to receive a stem cell transplant. CDR3 DNA sequence: TGCAGCGTGGGGGGACGGAGTAATGAAAAACTGTTTTTT. Residues: CSVGGRSNEKLFF. The full variable domain, with the rest looked up from reference TRBV29-1 and TRBJ1-4, is SAVISQKPSRDICQRGTSLTIQCQVDSQVTMMFWYRQQPGQSLTLIATANQGSEATYESGFVIDKFPISRPNLTFSTLTVSNMSPEDSSIYLCSVGGRSNEKLFFGSGTQLSVL.